This T cell receptor beta chain was obtained from a study of naive and memory T cell subsets (dated by TCRdb to the late 2010s). Regarding the research as a whole: An open-source, UMI-based TCR alpha and beta sequencing pipeline was applied to sorted naive and memory peripheral blood T cell subsets. RNA was DNase-treated and reverse transcribed with TCR constant-region primers, mostly using SuperScript III. The functional CMV T cell responses agreed completely with IgG serology results.

What the study reported, not specific to this receptor: A power law was followed by TCR abundance, with an exponent that differed between naive and memory subsets but was consistent across the three individuals. RNA-based TCR counts may be influenced by expression changes linked to T cell activation and differentiation. No ground truth was available to validate the repertoire findings for the naive and memory subsets. Naive repertoires, especially CD8, contained a few larger clonotypes, possibly memory cells re-expressing CD45RA. Once error correction was done, more than 95% of naive TCR sequences showed up just once, which made the naive abundance distributions much steeper than those of the memory subsets. Single alpha or beta chain sequences, rather than paired alpha/beta receptors, were used to define clonotypes. Gini index rose and Shannon and inverse Simpson diversity fell from naive through CM, EM and EMRA in both CD4 and CD8 cells.

Libraries were constructed by UMI-ligation and nested PCR. The beta constant-region primer was an equimolar mix of two oligonucleotides covering both TRBC1 and TRBC2. Four rounds of PCR were used to amplify ligated cDNA, with nested alpha and beta constant-region primers being used together with the SP2 primer. T4 RNA ligase 1 ligated a single-stranded oligonucleotide carrying the SP2 primer and a 12-nucleotide UMI to the cDNA 3' end. Incubation of the ligation reaction was carried out at 16 degrees C for 20-24 hours. PCR2 was typically performed as a SYBR Green qPCR and was stopped at a predetermined threshold so that over-amplification was prevented. Agencourt AMPure XP magnetic beads were used for all purifications after the first. Library amounts were measured by Qubit and library quality was assessed on a TapeStation, where the main peak was expected at around 650 bp. Pooled libraries were sequenced on an Illumina MiSeq using v2 2x251 paired-end kits, and typically about 0.95-2.1 million reads were obtained per sample. Libraries were pooled at about 3.7 nM per sample, and 5-7% PhiX was added to improve cluster recognition. Per the authors' processing: Using tag matching that tolerated one base-pair mismatch, Decombinator assigned V and J genes to FASTQ reads that had been processed by Demultiplexor. UMIs were used by Collapsinator to correct both sequencing errors and frequency errors arising from PCR heterogeneity. CDR3Translator translated TCRs and extracted CDR3s from the conserved cysteine to the FGXG phenylalanine, flagging non-productive sequences. Gini, Shannon entropy and inverse Simpson indices were calculated on repertoires subsampled to equal numbers of UMI-defined TCRs. Power-law fits to clonotype abundance distributions were performed by maximum likelihood within the linear range. Similar UMI counts, unique TCR numbers and clonal distributions were obtained with the pipeline and with MIGEC on one naive CD8 sample. In one analysis, naive TCRs that were also found in any memory subset of the same donor were excluded from the naive repertoire. Repertoires were searched for around 7,000 CMV-associated CDR3 sequences compiled from VDJdb and a published dataset. The raw public data were reprocessed by TCRdb itself: fastp quality trimming at Q25, MiXCR clonotype calling, in-frame beta chains only. Every distinct CDR3 protein forms one entry, paired with its most common genes and DNA. The V and J calls follow TCRdb's processing rather than the paper's. This sample lists roughly 100,000 distinct CDR3 sequences; approximately 15% were detected once. Together, the top ten hold approximately 3% of the sample.

TCR alpha and beta chain libraries were amplified separately from the second PCR step onward. The CMV status of each donor was determined by measuring IFNgamma production from CD4+ T cells after fresh PBMCs had been stimulated overnight with CMV viral lysate. Miltenyi beads were used first to positively select CD4 T cells, and CD8 T cells were then positively selected from the CD4-negative fraction. Cells were stained for CD3, CD4, CD8, CD45RA, CD27 and a live/dead dye and were sorted on a BD Aria II into four subsets based on CD45RA and CD27. A few healthy volunteers provided blood, and the blood of each volunteer was split into CD4 and CD8 T cells and then into four differentiation subsets. About 120 ml of peripheral blood was collected from each donor, and PBMC were isolated from the blood using Ficoll-Paque PLUS density-gradient centrifugation. Sorted cells were lysed in RLT buffer, and RNA was extracted with a Qiagen RNeasy kit and stored at -80°C.

On this clonotype: No antigen is known for it. No base qualities exist here, and no much larger clone lies one base off it.

From its cysteine to its phenylalanine, the CDR3 spans 15 amino acids. This entry keeps only the CDR3 DNA: 45 bases, framed from base 1. Sequences SGHNT (CDR1) and YYREEE (CDR2) are obtained from the germline V gene (reference sequence). V is trimmed back by 4 bases and J by 6 bases, and the junction contains 13 bases that no gene match accounts for. The receptor's source is a human donor in good health. Rearrangement joined TRBV5-4 to TRBJ2-7; a stretch of 7 junction bases matches TRBD1. Sequencing used naive CD8+ T cells from blood. The cell subset or site label for this specimen denotes: naive T cells, CD45RA high CD27+. The nucleotide sequence reads TGTGCCAGCAGCCACACAGGGGTCCCTCTTCGCGAGCAGTACTTC. The encoded protein is CASSHTGVPLREQYF.